The entry that follows covers one TCR beta chain sequence. The sample belongs to a study of blood T cell repertoires in COVID-19. Across the whole study: Italy, Spain and the United States were the sources of the convalescent and acute COVID-19 samples. Sources were T cells, B-cell-depleted T cells, or PBMCs; the material itself was cDNA or gDNA.

Per the authors' pipeline: It was from reference gene primer amplification that nucleated cell counts were estimated. Clones were sequenced by immunoSEQ multiplex PCR, and TCRdb holds only the in-frame ones, with some missing. That table gives V, J and clone size, and the DNA gave D and trimming. The sample has about 100,000 clones, almost 90% seen once. Unmatched junction bases numbered 10, after V lost 4 bases and J lost 5 bases. CDR3 length equals 16 residues. Germline V gene lookup returns CDR1 SGDLS and CDR2 YYNGEE. The TCR sequence derives from a human donor in a cohort sampled during active COVID-19. This chain connects TRBV9 to TRBJ2-7; 12 nucleotides line up with TRBD2. The sequencing input was peripheral blood. The CDR3 region is CASSITGTSGFHEQYF. Here the CDR3 DNA reads TGTGCCAGCAGCATAACCGGGACTAGCGGGTTCCACGAGCAGTACTTC.